This TCR beta chain was profiled in a study of Graves' ophthalmopathy and Graves' hyperthyroidism. This clonotype was observed at least ten times. Antigen unknown. Germline values: CDR1 MDHEN, CDR2 SYDVKM. The CDR3 has 14 residues. V was shortened by 11 bases and J by 7 bases, with 21 bases between the two germline ends. If patients had other autoimmune diseases, uncontrolled infections, pregnancy or lactation, they were excluded. Diagnosis relied on clinical symptoms, serum thyroxine, TRAb, thyroid ultrasound and orbital computed tomography. Study-wide findings and caveats: For separating ophthalmopathy from stable hyperthyroidism, a 13-signature model gave 87.88% sensitivity and 80% to 84% specificity.

RNA transcripts served as template for amplifying TCR beta CDR3 sequences. RT-PCR with HTBI primers came first, then second-round multiplex PCR. From the multiplex PCR reads, TCRdb called clonotypes with MiXCR, one entry per CDR3 protein. Seen here are some 390,000 distinct CDR3 sequences, 15% to 20% observed once, and the top ten hold about 1.4%. Sequencing was done on a sample of peripheral blood. The sequence was collected from a woman between 18 and 29 years old with Graves' ophthalmopathy. The chain is built from TRBV28 and TRBJ2-4; D is possibly TRBD1 or TRBD2 (5 bases each). In nucleotides, the CDR3 is TGTGCCGCATCATTGAGGGGAGTGAGGAACATTCAGTACTTC. Protein: CAASLRGVRNIQYF.